This T cell receptor (beta chain) is from a study of cytomegalovirus exposure and HLA in healthy donors. Study outcomes and limitations: There were several of the most significant clusters that appeared linked to common viral pathogens in a later analysis.

Germline CDR1 and CDR2: MNHNS and SASEGT. There are 12 residues in the CDR3. Trimming removed 9 bases from V and 12 bases from J; junction bases left unmatched: 10. Comment on this clone: The antigen remains undetermined.

PCR employed 60 Vbeta and 13 Jbeta primers. The method was immunoSEQ multiplex PCR; TCRdb's version includes in-frame clones alone and lacks a portion of them. Found here are 100,000 to 150,000 clones, roughly 79% of them singletons; the top ten hold 2.7%. Those who donated were healthy bone marrow donors. V and J are TRBV6-1 and TRBJ2-5, with 10 bases that match TRBD1. Input material: PBMCs. The clonotype originates from a boy aged 2-15 years in good health and CMV-seronegative. DNA of the CDR3: TGTGCCAGTGCGGGACAGGGGCCAACCAAGTACTTC. This sequence encodes CASAGQGPTKYF.